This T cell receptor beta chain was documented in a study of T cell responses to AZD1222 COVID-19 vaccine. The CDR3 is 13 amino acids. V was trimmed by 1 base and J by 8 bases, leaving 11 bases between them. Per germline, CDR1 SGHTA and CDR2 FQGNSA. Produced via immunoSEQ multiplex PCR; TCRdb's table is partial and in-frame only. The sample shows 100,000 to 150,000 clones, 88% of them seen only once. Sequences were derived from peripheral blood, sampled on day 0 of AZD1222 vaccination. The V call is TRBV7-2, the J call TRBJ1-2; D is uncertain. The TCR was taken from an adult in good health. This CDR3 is CASSLVRARGYTF. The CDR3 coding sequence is TGTGCCAGCAGCTTAGTGAGGGCCAGAGGCTACACCTTC.